The 8 T cell receptor beta chains below come from one sample, sequenced in a study of CD4+ T cells in melanoma. Using immunoSEQ multiplex PCR, the repertoire was profiled, and TCRdb retains in-frame clones only, with some absent. The sample carries around 50,000 clones, approximately 89% recorded once. Sequenced input: peripheral blood. The receptor source for this set is a human donor with melanoma.

The chain is built from TRBV5-8 and TRBJ2-1, with 8 bases matching TRBD1. In germline, CDR1 is SGHTS, CDR2 YDEGEE. The CDR3 totals 11 residues. V trimming: 4 bases; J trimming: 15 bases; junction bases outside the gene matches: 6. In DNA form, the CDR3 reads TGTGCCAGCAGCCCTAGACAGGGGCGGTTCTTC. It is translated as CASSPRQGRFF.

V and J are TRBV9 and TRBJ2-4; D is perhaps TRBD1 (5 bases). Germline CDR1 SGDLS, CDR2 YYNGEE. Trimming removed 3 bases at V and 1 base at J, with 8 bases between. The CDR3 sequence is 14 residues long. CDR3 loop: CASSGAGAKNIQYF. CDR3 coding DNA: TGTGCCAGCAGCGGCGCAGGGGCCAAAAACATTCAGTACTTC.

The rearrangement links TRBV5-5 to TRBJ2-7; D perhaps matches TRBD2 (5 bases). The CDR3 contains 14 residues. The germline V and J ends were trimmed by 0 bases and 4 bases, with 11 bases remaining between them. Looked up from germline, CDR1 is SGHKS and CDR2 is YYEKEE (reference sequence). CDR3 protein: CASSLAGSEYEQYF. CDR3 in DNA: TGTGCCAGCAGCTTGGCGGGGTCCGAGTACGAGCAGTACTTC.

V and J are TRBV2 and TRBJ2-3; 7 bases fit TRBD1. The V and J ends lost 5 bases and 6 bases, in that order; junction bases with no gene match: 5. Germline V gene sequence: CDR1 SNHLY, CDR2 FYNNEI. This CDR3 region has 13 residues. The CDR3 bases are TGTGCCAGCAGTAACCGACAGGGTGATACGCAGTATTTT. The encoded protein is CASSNRQGDTQYF.

The chain uses TRBV29-1 and TRBJ1-2, with D uncertain. V lost 0 bases and J lost 4, with 12 bases in between. CDR1 and CDR2 from the germline V gene are SQVTM and ANQGSEA. This CDR3 has 14 residues. CDR3 nucleotide sequence: TGCAGCGTTGAAGATCCGGCAGTAGGCTATGGCTACACCTTC. It translates to CSVEDPAVGYGYTF.

The chain's CDR3 is CASSSRDRHEQFF. The CDR3 bases are TGTGCCAGCAGCTCCAGGGATCGCCATGAGCAGTTCTTC. V and J are TRBV7-3 and TRBJ2-1, with D perhaps TRBD1 (5 bases). Germline V gene sequence: CDR1 SGHTA, CDR2 FQGTGA. Trimming took 4 bases from V and 8 from J, leaving 12 bases between them. The CDR3 sequence is 13 residues long.

This CDR3 is CASSFRAGDYNEQFF. The CDR3 DNA reads TGTGCCAGTAGTTTTCGAGCGGGGGATTACAATGAGCAGTTCTTC. V usage is TRBV19 and J usage is TRBJ2-1; TRBD2 aligns across 8 bases. This CDR3 contains 15 residues. Looked up from germline, CDR1 is LNHDA and CDR2 is SQIVND (reference sequence). V shed 5 bases and J 4 bases; nucleotides not matched to a gene: 7.

This chain joins TRBV11-3 and TRBJ2-1; D call uncertain. The germline gives CDR1 SGHNT, CDR2 YENEEA. This CDR3 comprises 16 residues. The V gene lost 0 bases and the J gene lost 4 bases, with 13 bases spanning the gap. CDR3 residues: CASSLEGSDGYNEQFF. CDR3 nucleotide sequence: TGTGCCAGCAGCTTAGAGGGGTCAGACGGATACAATGAGCAGTTCTTC.